The 9 T cell receptor beta chains below come from one sample, sequenced in a study of Ad26.COV2.S vaccination and SARS-CoV-2 variants. The protocol was immunoSEQ multiplex PCR, while the TCRdb copy is restricted to in-frame clones and leaves out a portion. The sample lists over 400,000 clones; over 80% were seen once. Documented treatment: 15 to 20 received Ad26.COV2.S at low or high dose, single or two shots; roughly five received placebo; per-sample allocation not given. Vaccine and placebo recipients were sampled on day 63 after the first injection. Sequences were derived from peripheral blood, sampled in a trial of Ad26.COV2.S vaccine versus placebo. The source of these receptors is a person between 18 and 65 years old who received the Ad26.COV2.S COVID-19 vaccine or a placebo.

V usage is TRBV7-8 and J usage is TRBJ2-7; D gene ambiguous. V was trimmed by 4 bases and J by 2 bases, leaving 12 bases between them. CDR1 is SGHVS and CDR2 is FQNEAQ in the germline V gene. This CDR3 spans 14 amino acids. The CDR3 sequence is CASSSLLRPYEQYF. CDR3 nucleotides: TGTGCCAGCAGCTCCCTTCTTCGGCCCTACGAGCAGTACTTC.

This clone was found a few times. The J gene is TRBJ2-3, the V gene TRBV9; maybe TRBD2 (5 bases). The V end was cut by 0 bases, the J end by 4 bases, with 9 bases between. The germline V gene has CDR1 SGDLS and CDR2 YYNGEE. The CDR3 sequence is 14 residues long. CDR3 coding DNA: TGTGCCAGCAGCGTAGCCCCGAGGGCAGATACGCAGTATTTT. The encoded protein is CASSVAPRADTQYF.

This chain joins TRBV5-1 and TRBJ1-2, with 8 bases identical to TRBD1. Germline CDR1 SGHRS, CDR2 YFSETQ. J lost 2 bases, V lost 3 bases, and 3 bases had no gene match. The CDR3 length is 14 residues. For the CDR3, the DNA is TGCGCCAGCAGCTCACAGGGGGGCAACTATGGCTACACCTTC. Protein product: CASSSQGGNYGYTF.

Only one count was recorded for this clone. The V gene is TRBV6-5, the J gene TRBJ1-2; 10 nucleotides agree with TRBD1. From germline, CDR1 is MNHEY and CDR2 SVGAGI. The V gene end was trimmed by 6 bases and the J gene end by 5 bases; junction bases not matched to a gene: 6. This CDR3 contains 14 residues. The CDR3 coding sequence is TGTGCCAGCAGAGACAGGGGGCGGGAGTATGGCTACACCTTC. It codes for CASRDRGREYGYTF.

The V call is TRBV15, the J call TRBJ1-2; no reliable D call. Germline CDR1 is LNHNV and CDR2 is YYDKDF (reference sequence). This CDR3 has 16 residues. Trimming removed 3 bases at V and 4 bases at J, with 18 bases between. CDR3 loop: CATSRPPAQPGYGYTF. The DNA for the CDR3 is TGTGCCACCAGCAGGCCCCCCGCTCAGCCCGGCTATGGCTACACCTTC.

This chain uses TRBV4-1 with TRBJ1-2; unclear D gene. Germline CDR1 is MGHRA and CDR2 is YSYEKL. The CDR3 has 17 residues. The V end was cut by 0 bases, the J end by 4 bases, with 18 bases between. CDR3 sequence (DNA): TGCGCCAGCAGCCAAGATAATCGTGTAGTGGGGAGCTATGGCTACACCTTC. Residues: CASSQDNRVVGSYGYTF.

V gene TRBV14 combines with J gene TRBJ2-5; D might be TRBD2 (5 bases). CDR1 and CDR2 (germline): SGHDN, FVKESK. V dropped 0 bases and J dropped 5 bases, with 13 bases sitting between them. The CDR3 runs 15 residues. CDR3 DNA: TGTGCCAGCAGCCAAGATTCACTAGGGCGGGAGACCCAGTACTTC. Translation gives CASSQDSLGRETQYF.

This clone has a handful of counts. The V gene is TRBV6-2 or TRBV6-3, the J gene TRBJ1-2; D is unresolved. There are 16 residues in the CDR3. V was cut by 4 bases and J by 2 bases, with 17 bases left in between. Germline CDR1 MNHEY, CDR2 SVGEGT. CDR3 sequence: CASSFLQPITNYGYTF. The CDR3 region has the DNA TGTGCCAGCAGTTTTCTCCAACCGATCACCAACTATGGCTACACCTTC.

V gene TRBV25-1 combines with J gene TRBJ2-5; 7 bases are shared with TRBD1. Germline CDR1 MGHDK, CDR2 SYGVNS. CDR3 length equals 17 residues. The V gene end was trimmed by 0 bases and the J gene end by 1 base; junction bases not matched to a gene: 8. The CDR3 DNA is TGTGCCAGCAGTGAATACCGGGACAGTTACTTCCAAGAGACCCAGTACTTC. Amino acid sequence: CASSEYRDSYFQETQYF.